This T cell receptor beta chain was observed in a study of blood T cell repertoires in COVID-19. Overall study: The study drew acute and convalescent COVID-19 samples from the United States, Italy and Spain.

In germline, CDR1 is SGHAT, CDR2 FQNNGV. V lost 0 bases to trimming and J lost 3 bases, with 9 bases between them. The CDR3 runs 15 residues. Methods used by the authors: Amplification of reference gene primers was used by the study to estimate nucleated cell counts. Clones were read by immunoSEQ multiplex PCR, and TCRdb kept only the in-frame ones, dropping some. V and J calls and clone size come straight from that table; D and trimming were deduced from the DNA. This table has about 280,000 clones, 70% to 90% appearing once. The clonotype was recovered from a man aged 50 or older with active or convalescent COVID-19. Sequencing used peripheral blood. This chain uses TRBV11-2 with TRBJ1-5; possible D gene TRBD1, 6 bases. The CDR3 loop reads CASSLDWTANQPQHF. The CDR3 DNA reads TGTGCCAGCAGCTTAGACTGGACAGCCAATCAGCCCCAGCATTTT.